This TCR beta chain emerged from a study of T-cell reconstitution after alpha-beta-depleted transplantation in children. During its preparation, the TCRbeta library received unique molecular identifiers. One entry per CDR3 protein, called by TCRdb with MiXCR from the PCR reads. The sample shows about 78,000 distinct CDR3 sequences, roughly 14% of them seen only once. General study points: By about two months after transplant, alpha-beta T cells reportedly arose from several hundred graft clones that had expanded.

This clonotype was seen many times. Its antigen is not known. V was pared by 0 bases and J by 8 bases, with 7 bases of the junction left unmatched. The CDR3 totals 16 residues. The germline CDR1 and CDR2 sequences are SGHRS and YFSETQ. This chain joins TRBV5-1 and TRBJ2-1; 11 bases agree with TRBD1. The TCR was taken from a male patient between 2 and 10 years old who had a stem cell transplant for acute lymphoblastic leukemia, so the T cells may come from the graft donor. The starting material was PBMCs, mostly from graft donor cells, obtained 180 days after TCRalphabeta/CD19-depleted stem cell transplant. The CDR3 loop is CASSLAGTGGDDEQFF. CDR3 DNA: TGCGCCAGCAGCTTGGCCGGGACAGGGGGTGACGATGAGCAGTTCTTC.